What follows describes a single T cell receptor (beta chain). Its antigen remains unknown. Focal radiation with ipilimumab CTLA-4 blockade was given to patients with chemo-refractory metastatic non-small-cell lung cancer. This specimen comes from a study of radiotherapy plus CTLA-4 blockade in lung cancer. Study-wide context: Disease control was present in 30% to 40% of patients, and objective responses in less than 20%. Study-wide points: Response was reportedly best predicted by early blood T cell clone dynamics, with interferon-beta. There was expansion of tumor-derived TCR clones in blood after radiotherapy plus ipilimumab.

The repertoire was sequenced with immunoSEQ multiplex PCR; TCRdb's copy has only in-frame clones and lacks some. The sample has tens of thousands of clones; around 72% are singletons. The germline gives CDR1 SGHVS, CDR2 FQNEAQ. This CDR3 has 15 residues. V dropped 0 bases and J dropped 3 bases, with 9 bases sitting between them. The sequence was obtained from a human donor with non-small cell lung cancer who had stable disease on radiotherapy plus ipilimumab. The rearrangement joins TRBV7-8 to TRBJ2-1; D not resolved. The sample was peripheral blood, taken from a patient treated with radiotherapy plus ipilimumab. DNA for the CDR3: TGTGCCAGCAGCTTAGCTGGGGTGGGCTACAATGAGCAGTTCTTC. Translated: CASSLAGVGYNEQFF.